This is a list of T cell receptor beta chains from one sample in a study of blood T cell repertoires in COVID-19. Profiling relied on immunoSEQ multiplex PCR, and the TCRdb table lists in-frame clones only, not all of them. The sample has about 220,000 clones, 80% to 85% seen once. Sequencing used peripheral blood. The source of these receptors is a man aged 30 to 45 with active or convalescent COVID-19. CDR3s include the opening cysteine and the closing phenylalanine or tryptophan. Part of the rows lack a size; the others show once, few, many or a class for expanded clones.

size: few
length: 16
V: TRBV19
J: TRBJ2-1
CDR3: CASRKGLTSSYNEQFF

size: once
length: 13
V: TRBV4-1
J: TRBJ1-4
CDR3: CASSQVGREKLFF

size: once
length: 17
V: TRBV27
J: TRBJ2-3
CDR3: CASSLSRSGASTDTQYF

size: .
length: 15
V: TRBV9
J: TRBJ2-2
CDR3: CASSVGGQNTGELFF

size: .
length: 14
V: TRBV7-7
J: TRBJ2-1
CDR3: CASSLGGAGNEQFF

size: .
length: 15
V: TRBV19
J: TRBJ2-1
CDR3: CASSTTSGKANEQFF

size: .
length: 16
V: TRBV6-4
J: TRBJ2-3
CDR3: CASSKASGGATDTQYF

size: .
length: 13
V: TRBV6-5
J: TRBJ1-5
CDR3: CASSDSHNQPQHF

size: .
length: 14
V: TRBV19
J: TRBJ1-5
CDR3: CAPRGTGSDQPQHF

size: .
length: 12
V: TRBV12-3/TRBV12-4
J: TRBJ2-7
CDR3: CASRLTSYEQYF

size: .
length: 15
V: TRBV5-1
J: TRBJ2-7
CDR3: CASSLGTGSSYEQYF

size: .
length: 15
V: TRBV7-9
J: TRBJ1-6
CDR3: CASSSGRSLISPLHF

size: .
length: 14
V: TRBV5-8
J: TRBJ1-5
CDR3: CASSSLQGRQPQHF

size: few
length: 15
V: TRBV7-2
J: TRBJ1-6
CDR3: CASSEDRRDNSPLHF

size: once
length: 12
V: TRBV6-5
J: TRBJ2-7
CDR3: CATRTGLNEQYF

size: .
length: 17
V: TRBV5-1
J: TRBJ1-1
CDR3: CASSLFTGDRSNTEAFF

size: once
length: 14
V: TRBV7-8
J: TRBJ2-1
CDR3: CASSLGGFHNEQFF

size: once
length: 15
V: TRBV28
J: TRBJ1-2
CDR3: CASSRDRAANYGYTF